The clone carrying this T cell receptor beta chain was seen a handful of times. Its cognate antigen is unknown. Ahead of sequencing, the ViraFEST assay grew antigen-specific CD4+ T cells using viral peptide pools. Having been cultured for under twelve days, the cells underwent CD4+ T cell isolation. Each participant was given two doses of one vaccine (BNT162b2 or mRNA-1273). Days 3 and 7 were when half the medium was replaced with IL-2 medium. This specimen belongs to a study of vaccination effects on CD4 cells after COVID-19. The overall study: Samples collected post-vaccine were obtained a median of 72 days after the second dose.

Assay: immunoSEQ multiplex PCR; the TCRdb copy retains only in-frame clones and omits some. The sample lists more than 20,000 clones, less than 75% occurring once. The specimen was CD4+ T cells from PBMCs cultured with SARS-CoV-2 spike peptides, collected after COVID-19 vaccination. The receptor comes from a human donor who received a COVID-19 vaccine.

In DNA, the CDR3 is TGTGCCAGCAGTAGCGAGATTGGGCGGCATGGCTACACCTTC. Amino acids: CASSSEIGRHGYTF. This chain connects TRBV6-6 to TRBJ1-2; D gene ambiguous. Germline V gene sequence: CDR1 MNHNY, CDR2 SVGAGI (reference sequence). Trimming left V 5 bases short and J 6 bases short, with 16 bases between. The CDR3 consists of 14 residues.